Given below is one TCR beta chain in context. Its antigen is undetermined. Donation came from healthy Caucasian individuals in Russia who were aged 6 to 90. The record originates from a study of blood T cells in healthy people across ages. Germline CDR1 reads MDHEN; CDR2 reads SYDVKM. J was trimmed by 10 bases and V by 3 bases; bases with no gene match: 8. The CDR3 covers 15 residues. Study conclusions and caveats: Per million T cells, TCR beta diversity dropped about linearly as age rose.

Next came a second PCR, run for about 6 to 11 cycles, which used a sample-barcoded 5' primer along with a J-beta primer mix. A single record per CDR3 protein comes from TCRdb applying MiXCR to the 5' RACE reads. The sample comprises around 1.5 million distinct CDR3 sequences, roughly 59% of which are singletons, and over 5% rests with the top ten. V and J are TRBV28 and TRBJ1-6; 8 nucleotides agree with TRBD1. The sample was blood. The source of this sequence is a man between 18 and 29 years old in good health. CDR3 region: CASSFGPRGHSPLHF. CDR3 bases: TGTGCCAGCAGTTTCGGGCCCAGGGGGCACTCACCCCTCCACTTT. Looking up the rest from reference TRBV28 and TRBJ1-6 gives the full variable domain: DVKVTQSSRYLVKRTGEKVFLECVQDMDHENMFWYRQDPGLGLRLIYFSYDVKMKEKGDIPEGYSVSREKKERFSLILESASTNQTSMYLCASSFGPRGHSPLHFGNGTRLTVT.